The 17 T cell receptor beta chains reported below all come from one sample, sequenced in a study of blood T cell repertoires in COVID-19. Profiling relied on immunoSEQ multiplex PCR, and the TCRdb table lists in-frame clones only, not all of them. Here the sample spans about 320,000 clones, approximately 91% being singletons. Material for sequencing was PBMCs or T cells enriched from blood (not recorded which). Receptors originate from a man aged 55 to 70 who had recovered from COVID-19.

This chain joins TRBV7-9 and TRBJ1-2; 7 nucleotides match TRBD1. The V segment lost 5 bases and the J segment 3 bases; nucleotides outside the gene matches: 3. The CDR3 runs to 13 residues. Germline V gene data show CDR1 as SEHNR and CDR2 as FQNEAQ (reference sequence). In nucleotides, the CDR3 is TGTGCCAGCAGCGCGCAGGGGGACTATGGCTACACCTTC. This gives the protein CASSAQGDYGYTF.

The gene calls are TRBV28 and TRBJ1-4, with TRBD1 matching over 8 bases. The CDR3 consists of 13 residues. Germline loops: CDR1 MDHEN, CDR2 SYDVKM. V gave up 6 bases and J gave up 7 bases; unmatched junction bases: 4. The CDR3 reads CASSGQGGEKLFF. CDR3 nucleotides: TGTGCCAGCAGCGGACAGGGAGGTGAAAAACTGTTTTTT.

This clone was seen once. V usage is TRBV7-3 and J usage is TRBJ2-2; D unresolved. CDR1 is SGHTA and CDR2 is FQGTGA in the germline V gene. V was shortened by 5 bases and J by 2 bases, with 9 bases between the two germline ends. The CDR3 covers 14 residues. The CDR3, as DNA: TGTGCCAGCAGCCCCTTGGCCAACACCGGGGAGCTGTTTTTT. This codes for CASSPLANTGELFF.

To note about this clone: The junction departs from the called germline gene at one end, perhaps through a read error. This rearrangement joins TRBV7-7 to TRBJ2-5; D might be TRBD2 (5 bases). The CDR3 is 15 residues long. The germline V gene encodes CDR1 SSHAT and CDR2 FNYEAQ (reference sequence). Here the CDR3 DNA reads TGTGCTAGCAGCTTAGTAGGACTCACACAAGAGACCCAGTACTTC. It encodes CASSLVGLTQETQYF.

The chain uses TRBV29-1 and TRBJ2-1; 9 nucleotides agree with TRBD2. CDR3 length: 16 residues. CDR1 is SQVTM, CDR2 ANQGSEA, per germline. The J segment lost 12 bases and the V segment lost 7 bases, leaving 22 bases of the junction unmatched. CDR3 nucleotides: TGCAGCGCTAACCCGCCCCGCGGGAGGGCCGGTTTTGTGCAGTTCTTC. Amino acid sequence: CSANPPRGRAGFVQFF.

The rearrangement links TRBV3-1 (or the pseudogene TRBV3-2) to TRBJ2-3; 7 bases fit TRBD2. Germline lookup yields CDR1 LGHDT and CDR2 YNNKEL (reference sequence). This CDR3 contains 14 residues. Trimming at V came to 6 bases and at J to 0 bases, leaving 3 bases not matched to a gene. The CDR3 nucleotides read TGTGCCAGCAGTTTTAGCGGGAGCACAGATACGCAGTATTTT. It is translated as CASSFSGSTDTQYF.

The V gene is TRBV24-1, the J gene TRBJ1-1, with unresolved D. This CDR3 spans 15 amino acids. Germline V gene data show CDR1 as KGHDR and CDR2 as SFDVKD. Between the trimmed V and J ends, which lost 4 bases and 8 bases, there was a span of 19 bases. The CDR3 spells CATSDSGSRTFEAFF. The CDR3 nucleotides read TGTGCCACCAGTGACTCGGGAAGCCGCACCTTCGAAGCTTTCTTT.

The rearrangement links TRBV30 to TRBJ1-2, with unresolved D. Deletions cut 0 bases from V and 2 bases from J, with 13 bases between. The length of the CDR3 is 15 residues. From germline, CDR1 is GTSNPN and CDR2 SVGIG (reference sequence). CDR3 protein: CAWSVVGLKNYGYTF. The CDR3, as DNA: TGTGCCTGGAGTGTAGTGGGCCTAAAGAACTATGGCTACACCTTC.

The chain has TRBV19 and TRBJ1-2, with D unclear. The ends were cut back, 3 bases at V and 3 bases at J, with 8 bases in the middle. Germline CDR1 and CDR2: LNHDA and SQIVND (reference sequence). The CDR3 length is 13 residues. The CDR3 DNA is TGTGCCAGTAGTATTAACGGGGACTATGGCTACACCTTC. It yields the protein CASSINGDYGYTF.

The V gene is TRBV5-1, the J gene TRBJ1-5, with 7 bases that match TRBD1. Trimming removed 4 bases from V and 1 base from J; junction bases left unmatched: 5. Germline loops: CDR1 SGHRS, CDR2 YFSETQ. The length of the CDR3 is 15 residues. DNA of the CDR3: TGCGCCAGCAGCCCGACAGGGTTGAGCAATCAGCCCCAGCATTTT. This gives the protein CASSPTGLSNQPQHF.

This clone was recorded a few times. This chain connects TRBV9 to TRBJ1-6; D may be TRBD1 (5 bases). CDR1 is SGDLS and CDR2 is YYNGEE in the germline V gene. V dropped 0 bases and J dropped 4 bases, with 11 bases sitting between them. The length of the CDR3 is 16 residues. The CDR3 is CASSVARDSYNSPLHF. The CDR3 nucleotides are TGTGCCAGCAGCGTAGCTAGAGACAGTTATAATTCACCCCTCCACTTT.

The rearrangement uses TRBV10-2 and TRBJ2-5; maybe TRBD2 (6 bases). The CDR3 has 13 residues. The V gene's germline CDR1 is WSHSY and CDR2 SAAADI. V was pared by 6 bases and J by 5 bases, with 13 bases between. As DNA, the CDR3 is TGCGCCAGCAGCCTACTCCGGGGGGAGACCCAGTACTTC. This sequence encodes CASSLLRGETQYF.

The V and J genes are TRBV10-3 and TRBJ1-4, with D uncertain. Germline CDR1 is ENHRY and CDR2 is SYGVKD. The CDR3 spans 12 residues. Trimming left V 1 base short and J 11 bases short, with 8 bases between. CDR3 protein: CAISEFQDKLFF. The CDR3, as DNA: TGTGCCATCAGTGAGTTCCAGGATAAACTGTTTTTT.

As regards this clone: The identical CDR3 is also encoded by other nucleotide sequences in the sample. In DNA, the CDR3 is TGTGCCAGCAGTTTAGACAGCTCCTATGGCTACACCTTC. Amino acid sequence: CASSLDSSYGYTF. This sequence joins TRBV28 and TRBJ1-2, with a possible D match to TRBD1 (5 bases). V was clipped by 2 bases and J by 4 bases, with 8 bases between them. CDR3 length: 13 amino acids. Germline V lookup: CDR1 MDHEN, CDR2 SYDVKM.

The V call is TRBV28, the J call TRBJ2-3; D might be TRBD2 (5 bases). The germline V and J ends were trimmed by 5 bases and 6 bases, with 9 bases remaining between them. The germline V gene has CDR1 MDHEN and CDR2 SYDVKM. The CDR3 spans 12 residues. The CDR3 sequence: CASSTLADTQYF. CDR3 coding DNA: TGTGCCAGCAGTACTTTAGCGGATACGCAGTATTTT.

The chain employs TRBV19 and TRBJ2-7; 8 nucleotides agree with TRBD1. Germline CDR1 LNHDA, CDR2 SQIVND (reference sequence). The CDR3 totals 15 residues. V gave up 1 base and J gave up 2 bases; unmatched junction bases: 4. The CDR3 protein is CASSIVTGGTYEQYF. CDR3 DNA sequence: TGTGCCAGTAGTATAGTAACAGGGGGAACCTACGAGCAGTACTTC. Full variable domain (outside the CDR3, taken from reference TRBV19 and TRBJ2-7): DGGITQSPKYLFRKEGQNVTLSCEQNLNHDAMYWYRQDPGQGLRLIYYSQIVNDFQKGDIAEGYSVSREKKESFPLTVTSAQKNPTAFYLCASSIVTGGTYEQYFGPGTRLTVT.

The chain is built from TRBV28 and TRBJ2-3; TRBD1 matches at 8 bases. Germline V CDR1 and CDR2: MDHEN, SYDVKM. Trimming at V came to 2 bases and at J to 4 bases, leaving 5 bases not matched to a gene. CDR3 length equals 15 residues. CDR3 protein: CASSLRTGWADTQYF. DNA for the CDR3: TGTGCCAGCAGTTTACGGACAGGGTGGGCAGATACGCAGTATTTT.